This T cell receptor (beta chain) stems from a study of cytomegalovirus exposure and HLA in healthy donors. PCR used 60 Vbeta primers and 13 Jbeta primers. The protocol was immunoSEQ multiplex PCR, while the TCRdb copy is restricted to in-frame clones and leaves out a portion. The sample contains 150,000 to 200,000 clones, around 80% of which appear only once. Worth noting for this clone: A much larger clone sits a single nucleotide away, making a read error possible. Distinct nucleotide sequences in the sample also encode this CDR3.

The receptor was derived from a male donor in good health and CMV-seropositive. The source material was PBMCs.

The CDR3 region has the DNA TGTGCCAGCAGTTCCGGCACAGATACGCAGTATTTT. It specifies CASSSGTDTQYF. The chain carries TRBV27 and TRBJ2-3, with unresolved D. From germline, CDR1 is MNHEY and CDR2 SMNVEV (reference sequence). Trimming took 4 bases from V and 1 from J, leaving 3 bases between them. This CDR3 has 12 residues.